This T cell receptor beta chain is drawn from a study of OX40 agonist ivuxolimab in advanced cancers. Overall study findings and caveats: Both CD4+ and CD8+ T cell populations in blood had undergone clonal expansion by week 6 at 0.1 to 3.0 mg/kg. Compared with CD4+, CD8+ T cells on average had more expanded clones. Low normalized clonal expansion also occurred in some nonresponding patients.

As concerns this clone: Its antigen remains unidentified.

Repertoires were generated with immunoSEQ multiplex PCR, while TCRdb's copy carries only in-frame clones and drops some. The repertoire holds about 56,000 clones, with 75% to 90% as singletons. The CDR3 runs 14 residues. Germline V lookup: CDR1 SGDLS, CDR2 YYNGEE. The ends were cut back, 0 bases at V and 4 bases at J, with 8 bases in the middle. This clonotype was obtained from an adult with an advanced solid tumor such as melanoma, head and neck, liver or kidney cancer. This material consisted of CD4+ or CD8+ T cells sorted from blood, taken in a trial of the OX40 agonist ivuxolimab. V gene TRBV9 combines with J gene TRBJ1-3; D gene ambiguous. DNA of the CDR3: TGTGCCAGCAGCGTAGTGGGAGAAGGAAACACCATATATTTT. Its translation: CASSVVGEGNTIYF.